This T cell receptor (beta chain) is drawn from a study of blood T cell repertoires in COVID-19. As for the study in general: Acute and convalescent COVID-19 samples came from the United States, Italy and Spain. PBMCs, B-cell-depleted T cells, or T cells were the source of the cDNA or gDNA that made up the material.

Germline V lookup: CDR1 LNHNV, CDR2 YYDKDF (reference sequence). The V gene end was trimmed by 1 base and the J gene end by 7 bases; junction bases not matched to a gene: 4. CDR3 size: 14 residues. Original handling: For nucleated cells, counts were estimated from reference gene primer amplification. The repertoire was sequenced with immunoSEQ multiplex PCR; TCRdb's copy has only in-frame clones and lacks some. The V and J calls and the clone size are those of that table, but D and trimming were determined from the DNA. The sample carries just over 300,000 clones, about 90% recorded once. The chain is built from TRBV15 and TRBJ1-5, with 7 bases lining up with TRBD1. The sequence was obtained from a man aged 18 to 30 with active or convalescent COVID-19. The sequenced sample was peripheral blood. DNA of the CDR3: TGTGCCACCAGCAGAGGACAGGGTAGCCAGCCCCAGCATTTT. This gives the protein CATSRGQGSQPQHF.